This T cell receptor beta chain was identified during a study of blood T cell repertoires in COVID-19. TCRdb keeps only in-frame clones here, not all; method: immunoSEQ multiplex PCR. The sample includes roughly 140,000 clones, about 79% of them seen just once. Germline CDR1 and CDR2: SGHVS and FNYEAQ. This CDR3 is 20 amino acids long. Trimming shortened V by 5 bases and J by 7 bases, and 35 bases separated the two germline ends. The chain links TRBV7-6 to TRBJ1-1; possibly TRBD1 for D (6 bases). This TCR was sampled from a woman in her forties or fifties in a cohort sampled during active or convalescent COVID-19. The sample taken for sequencing was peripheral blood. As DNA, the CDR3 is TGTGCCAGCAGCCGAAAAAAAGGGCCTATCGCGAGACAGGATAGCTGTGAAGCTTTCTTT. Translating gives CASSRKKGPIARQDSCEAFF.